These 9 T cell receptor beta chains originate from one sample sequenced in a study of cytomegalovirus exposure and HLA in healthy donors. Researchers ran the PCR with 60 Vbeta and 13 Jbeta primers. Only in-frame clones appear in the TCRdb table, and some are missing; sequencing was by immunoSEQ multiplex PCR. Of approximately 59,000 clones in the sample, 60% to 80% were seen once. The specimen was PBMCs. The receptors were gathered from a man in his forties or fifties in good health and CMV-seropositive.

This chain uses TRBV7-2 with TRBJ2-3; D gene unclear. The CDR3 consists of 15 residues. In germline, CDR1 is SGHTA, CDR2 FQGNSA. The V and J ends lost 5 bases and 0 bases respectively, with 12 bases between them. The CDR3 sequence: CASSTRGTSTDTQYF. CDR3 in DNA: TGTGCCAGCAGCACCCGAGGTACTAGCACAGATACGCAGTATTTT.

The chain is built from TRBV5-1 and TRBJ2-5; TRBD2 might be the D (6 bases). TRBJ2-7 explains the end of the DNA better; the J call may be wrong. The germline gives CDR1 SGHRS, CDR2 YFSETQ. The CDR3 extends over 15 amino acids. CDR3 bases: TGCGCCAGCAGCCTGCGACTAGGAGACGTTTCCGAGCAGTACTTC. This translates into CASSLRLGDVSEQYF.

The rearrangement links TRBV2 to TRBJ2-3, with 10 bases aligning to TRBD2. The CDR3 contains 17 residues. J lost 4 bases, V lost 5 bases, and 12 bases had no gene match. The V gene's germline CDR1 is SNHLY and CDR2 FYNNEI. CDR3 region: CASSPQAQAGGADTQYF. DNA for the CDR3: TGTGCCAGCAGTCCCCAAGCCCAAGCGGGAGGGGCAGATACGCAGTATTTT.

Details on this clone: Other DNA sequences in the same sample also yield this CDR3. CDR3 amino acids: CSVGQGLAGEQFF. The CDR3 coding sequence is TGCAGCGTTGGCCAAGGGCTAGCGGGAGAGCAGTTCTTC. The rearrangement links TRBV29-1 to TRBJ2-1, with 9 bases matching TRBD2. Germline V gene data show CDR1 as SQVTM and CDR2 as ANQGSEA. The CDR3 consists of 13 residues. After removal of 4 bases from V and 10 bases from J, the junction contained 8 bases not matched to a gene.

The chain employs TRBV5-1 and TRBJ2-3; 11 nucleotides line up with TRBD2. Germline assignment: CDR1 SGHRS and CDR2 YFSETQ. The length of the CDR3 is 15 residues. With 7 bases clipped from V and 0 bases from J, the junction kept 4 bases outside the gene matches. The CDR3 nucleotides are TGCGCCAGCGCCCTAGCGGGGGGTAGCACAGATACGCAGTATTTT. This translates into CASALAGGSTDTQYF.

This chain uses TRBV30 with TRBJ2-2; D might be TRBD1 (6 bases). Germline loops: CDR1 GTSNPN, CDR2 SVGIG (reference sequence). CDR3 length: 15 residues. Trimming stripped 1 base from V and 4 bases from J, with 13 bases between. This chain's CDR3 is CAWSGDRLGTGELFF. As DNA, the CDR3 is TGTGCCTGGAGTGGAGACAGGCTGGGCACCGGGGAGCTGTTTTTT.

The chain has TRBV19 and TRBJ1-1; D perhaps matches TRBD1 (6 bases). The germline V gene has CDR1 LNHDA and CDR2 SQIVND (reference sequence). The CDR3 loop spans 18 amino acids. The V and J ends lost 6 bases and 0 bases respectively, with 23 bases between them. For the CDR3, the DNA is TGTGCCAGTAGGGACCACGGGCGGGCAGGGGTGTTGAACACTGAAGCTTTCTTT. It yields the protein CASRDHGRAGVLNTEAFF.

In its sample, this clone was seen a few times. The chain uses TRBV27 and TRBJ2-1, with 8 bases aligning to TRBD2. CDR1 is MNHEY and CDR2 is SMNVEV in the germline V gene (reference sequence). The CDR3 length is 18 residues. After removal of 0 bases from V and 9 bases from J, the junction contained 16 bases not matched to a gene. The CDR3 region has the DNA TGTGCCAGCAGTTTATCCGCGCGACAACGGACTAGCCCCCCTGAGCAGTTCTTC. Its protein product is CASSLSARQRTSPPEQFF.

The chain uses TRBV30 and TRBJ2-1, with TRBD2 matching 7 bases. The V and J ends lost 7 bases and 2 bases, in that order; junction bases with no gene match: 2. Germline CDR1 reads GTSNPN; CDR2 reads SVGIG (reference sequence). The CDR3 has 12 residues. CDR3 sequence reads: CAFGTTYNEQFF. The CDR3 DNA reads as TGTGCCTTTGGGACTACCTACAATGAGCAGTTCTTC.